A selection of T cell receptor beta chains follows, all from one sample in a study of cytomegalovirus exposure and HLA in healthy donors. The repertoire was sequenced with immunoSEQ multiplex PCR; TCRdb's copy has only in-frame clones and lacks some. The top ten hold less than 3.5% of the sample, which has roughly 110,000 clones, 70% to 75% seen once. What was sequenced was PBMCs. Source of these receptors: a female donor in good health and CMV-seronegative. CDR3s include the opening cysteine and the closing phenylalanine or tryptophan. D genes are given only for firm matches. The size of a clone is reported for some rows only, either as once, few or many, or as a class for expanded clones.

v_call: TRBV27
cdr3_length: 13
clone_size: -
d_call: -
j_call: TRBJ1-2
cdr3_aa: CASSLSSAYGYTF
cdr3_nt: TGTGCCAGCAGTTTATCGTCTGCGTATGGCTACACCTTC

v_call: TRBV15
cdr3_length: 15
clone_size: -
d_call: TRBD1
j_call: TRBJ2-2
cdr3_aa: CATALSQGGTGELFF
cdr3_nt: TGTGCCACCGCGCTCTCACAGGGGGGCACCGGGGAGCTGTTTTTT

v_call: TRBV11-2
cdr3_length: 17
clone_size: few
d_call: TRBD1
j_call: TRBJ2-2
cdr3_aa: CASSPRGQGTNTGELFF
cdr3_nt: TGTGCCAGCAGCCCGAGGGGACAGGGAACGAACACCGGGGAGCTGTTTTTT

v_call: TRBV28
cdr3_length: 15
clone_size: few
d_call: -
j_call: TRBJ1-1
cdr3_aa: CASSPLGWSGTEAFF
cdr3_nt: TGTGCCAGCAGTCCGTTGGGGTGGTCAGGGACTGAAGCTTTCTTT

v_call: TRBV5-1
cdr3_length: 15
clone_size: -
d_call: -
j_call: TRBJ2-2
cdr3_aa: CASSLAQGVTGELFF
cdr3_nt: TGCGCCAGCAGCTTGGCACAGGGAGTCACCGGGGAGCTGTTTTTT

v_call: TRBV15
cdr3_length: 14
clone_size: once
d_call: -
j_call: TRBJ2-7
cdr3_aa: CATSTNRPSYEQYF
cdr3_nt: TGTGCCACCAGCACTAACAGGCCCTCCTACGAGCAGTACTTC

v_call: TRBV7-9
cdr3_length: 15
clone_size: -
d_call: -
j_call: TRBJ2-3
cdr3_aa: CASSLVADSTDTQYF
cdr3_nt: TGTGCCAGCAGCTTGGTTGCGGATTCTACAGATACGCAGTATTTT

v_call: TRBV6-5
cdr3_length: 15
clone_size: -
d_call: -
j_call: TRBJ2-7
cdr3_aa: CASSDFGQTSYEQYF
cdr3_nt: TGTGCCAGCTCCGACTTCGGACAGACCTCCTACGAGCAGTACTTC

v_call: TRBV11-3
cdr3_length: 13
clone_size: -
d_call: -
j_call: TRBJ2-1
cdr3_aa: CASSSLRGAEQFF
cdr3_nt: TGTGCCAGCAGCTCATTAAGAGGAGCTGAGCAGTTCTTC

v_call: TRBV9
cdr3_length: 15
clone_size: few
d_call: TRBD1
j_call: TRBJ2-7
cdr3_aa: CASSVGDRGAYEQYF
cdr3_nt: TGTGCCAGCAGCGTAGGAGACAGGGGGGCCTACGAGCAGTACTTC

v_call: TRBV30
cdr3_length: 17
clone_size: -
d_call: TRBD1
j_call: TRBJ2-7
cdr3_aa: CAWSVKGAEWGIYEQYF
cdr3_nt: TGTGCCTGGAGTGTAAAGGGGGCGGAGTGGGGGATCTACGAGCAGTACTTC

v_call: TRBV7-9
cdr3_length: 16
clone_size: -
d_call: TRBD2
j_call: TRBJ2-7
cdr3_aa: CASSLVGRGLAYEQYF
cdr3_nt: TGTGCCAGCAGCTTAGTGGGTAGGGGACTAGCTTACGAGCAGTACTTC

v_call: TRBV11-2
cdr3_length: 13
clone_size: -
d_call: -
j_call: TRBJ1-4
cdr3_aa: CASSLVGSEKLFF
cdr3_nt: TGTGCCAGCAGCCTCGTAGGGAGTGAAAAACTGTTTTTT

v_call: TRBV5-4
cdr3_length: 18
clone_size: -
d_call: TRBD2
j_call: TRBJ2-3
cdr3_aa: CASSLAKLAEISTDTQYF
cdr3_nt: TGTGCCAGCAGCTTGGCGAAACTAGCGGAAATTAGCACAGATACGCAGTATTTT

v_call: TRBV29-1
cdr3_length: 11
clone_size: -
d_call: -
j_call: TRBJ2-5
cdr3_aa: CSVESGETQYF
cdr3_nt: TGCAGCGTTGAGAGCGGGGAGACCCAGTACTTC

v_call: TRBV5-4
cdr3_length: 15
clone_size: -
d_call: -
j_call: TRBJ2-3
cdr3_aa: CASSPAETSTDTQYF
cdr3_nt: TGTGCCAGCAGCCCAGCGGAGACTAGCACAGATACGCAGTATTTT

v_call: TRBV28
cdr3_length: 15
clone_size: once
d_call: -
j_call: TRBJ2-7
cdr3_aa: CASSLWGELSYEQYF
cdr3_nt: TGTGCCAGCAGTTTGTGGGGCGAATTATCCTACGAGCAGTACTTC

v_call: TRBV28
cdr3_length: 11
clone_size: -
d_call: TRBD2
j_call: TRBJ2-7
cdr3_aa: CASQRGYEQYF
cdr3_nt: TGTGCCAGCCAGCGGGGGTACGAGCAGTACTTC

v_call: TRBV7-3
cdr3_length: 16
clone_size: few
d_call: TRBD2
j_call: TRBJ2-1
cdr3_aa: CASSSLGLAVNNEQFF
cdr3_nt: TGTGCCAGCAGCTCACTTGGACTAGCGGTCAACAATGAGCAGTTCTTC

v_call: TRBV11-2
cdr3_length: 15
clone_size: -
d_call: -
j_call: TRBJ2-2
cdr3_aa: CASSPGTGSSGELFF
cdr3_nt: TGTGCCAGCAGTCCTGGGACCGGGAGTTCCGGGGAGCTGTTTTTT